This record looks at one T cell receptor (beta chain) sequence and its context. Generated by immunoSEQ multiplex PCR, the TCRdb table keeps only in-frame clones and is missing some. This table has a few hundred thousand clones, approximately 83% appearing once. These data originate in a study of blood T cell repertoires in COVID-19. About the study: Specimens from acute and convalescent COVID-19 originated in the United States, Italy and Spain. T cells, B-cell-depleted T cells, or PBMCs provided the cDNA or gDNA that served as material.

Germline values: CDR1 SGHDN, CDR2 FVKESK. This CDR3 spans 15 amino acids. V was trimmed by 5 bases and J by 4 bases, leaving 15 bases between them. This chain connects TRBV14 to TRBJ2-1; no reliable D call. The source material was PBMCs or T cells enriched from blood (not recorded which). This sequence was found in a woman aged 45-59 years who had recovered from COVID-19. The CDR3 is CASSDHQVPYNEQFF. CDR3 bases: TGTGCCAGCAGCGACCATCAGGTCCCATACAATGAGCAGTTCTTC.